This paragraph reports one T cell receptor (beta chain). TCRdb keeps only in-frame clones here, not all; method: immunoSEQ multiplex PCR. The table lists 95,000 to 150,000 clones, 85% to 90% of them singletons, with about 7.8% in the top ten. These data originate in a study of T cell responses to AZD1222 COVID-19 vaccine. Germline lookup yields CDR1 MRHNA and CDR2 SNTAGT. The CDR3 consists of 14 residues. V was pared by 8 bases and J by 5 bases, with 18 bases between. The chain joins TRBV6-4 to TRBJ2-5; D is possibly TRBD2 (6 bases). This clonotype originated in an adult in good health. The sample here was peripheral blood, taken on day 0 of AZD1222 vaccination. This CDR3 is CASRPGGDRETQYF. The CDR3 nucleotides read TGTGCCAGCCGCCCCGGAGGGGATCGGGAGACCCAGTACTTC.